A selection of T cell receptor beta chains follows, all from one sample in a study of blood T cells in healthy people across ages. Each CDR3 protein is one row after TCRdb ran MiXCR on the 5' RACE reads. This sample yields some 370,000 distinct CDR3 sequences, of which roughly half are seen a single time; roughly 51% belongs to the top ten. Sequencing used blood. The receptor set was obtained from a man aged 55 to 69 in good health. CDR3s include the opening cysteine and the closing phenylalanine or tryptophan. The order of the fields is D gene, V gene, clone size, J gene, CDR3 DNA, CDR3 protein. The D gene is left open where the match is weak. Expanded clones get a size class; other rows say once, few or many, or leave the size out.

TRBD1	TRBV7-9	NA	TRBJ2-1	TGTGCCAGCAGCTCGGACAGGCAAGGATACAATGAGCAGTTCTTC	CASSSDRQGYNEQFF
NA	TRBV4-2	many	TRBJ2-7	TGTGCCAGCAGCCAAACCGACGGCACAGGCTACGAGCAGTACTTC	CASSQTDGTGYEQYF
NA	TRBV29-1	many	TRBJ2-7	TGCAGCGTGGGTACAGGGATCTACGAGCAGTACTTC	CSVGTGIYEQYF
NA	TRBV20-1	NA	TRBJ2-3	TGCAGTGCGACCACCGGAGGGAGTACGCAGTATTTT	CSATTGGSTQYF
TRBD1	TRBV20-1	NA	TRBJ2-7	TGCAGTGCCGAAGATGGACAGGGAAAACTCTACGAGCAGTACTTC	CSAEDGQGKLYEQYF
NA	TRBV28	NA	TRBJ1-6	TGTGCCAGCAGTGCCGACAGGAATTCACCCCTCCACTTT	CASSADRNSPLHF
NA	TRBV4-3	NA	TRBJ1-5	TGCGCCAGCAGCCAAGAGGGGCGGGGTATGGATCAGCCCCAGCATTTT	CASSQEGRGMDQPQHF
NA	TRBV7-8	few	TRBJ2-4	TGTGCCAGCAGCCCGGGGTGGGAGGCCAAAAACATTCAGTACTTC	CASSPGWEAKNIQYF
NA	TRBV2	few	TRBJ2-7	TGTGCCAGCAGTGAAACGGGGCGGGGCGAGCAGTACTTC	CASSETGRGEQYF
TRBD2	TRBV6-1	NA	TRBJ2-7	TGTGCCAGCAGCATGGGACTAGCGGGAGAACTATCCTACGAGCAGTACTTC	CASSMGLAGELSYEQYF
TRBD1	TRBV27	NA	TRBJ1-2	TGTGCCAGCGGACGACCGGACAGGGCCTATGGCTACACCTTC	CASGRPDRAYGYTF
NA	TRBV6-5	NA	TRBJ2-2	TGTGCCAGCAGTCAACAGGGACTGAACACCGGGGAGCTGTTTTTT	CASSQQGLNTGELFF
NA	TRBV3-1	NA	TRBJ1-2	TGTGCCAGCAGCCCCAAGAACTATGGCTACACCTTC	CASSPKNYGYTF
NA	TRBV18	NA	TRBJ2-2	TGTGCCAGCTCACCACGTTCAGGCAGAGAACAGAACACCGGGGAGCTGTTTTTT	CASSPRSGREQNTGELFF
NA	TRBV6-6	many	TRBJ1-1	TGTGCCAGCAGCTTCGGCATGAACACTGAAGCTTTCTTT	CASSFGMNTEAFF
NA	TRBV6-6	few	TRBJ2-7	TGTGCCAGCAGTTCTGCAGGCGCCGGGCCGACCTACGAGCAGTACTTC	CASSSAGAGPTYEQYF
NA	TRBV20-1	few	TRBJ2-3	TGCAGTGTTAGCCGACCTGCGGTCGGCACAGATACGCAGTATTTT	CSVSRPAVGTDTQYF
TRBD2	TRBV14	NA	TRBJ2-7	TGTGCCAGCAGCCAAGAAAGCAAGGAACTAGCGGGGGTCGACGAGCAGTACTTC	CASSQESKELAGVDEQYF
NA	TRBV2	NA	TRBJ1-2	TGTGCCAGCAGTGAAGCGGGAGGGGAACACTATGGCTACACCTTC	CASSEAGGEHYGYTF
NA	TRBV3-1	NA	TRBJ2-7	TGTGCCAGCAGCCAAGGAGGGAGAGCCTACGAGCAGTACTTC	CASSQGGRAYEQYF
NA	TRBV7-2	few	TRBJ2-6	TGTGCCAGCTCTCTGGGGTCCAAGGGGACCTCTGGGGCCAACGTCCTGACTTTC	CASSLGSKGTSGANVLTF
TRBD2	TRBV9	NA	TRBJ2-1	TGTGCCAGCAGCGCGCGGACTAGCTACAATGAGCAGTTCTTC	CASSARTSYNEQFF
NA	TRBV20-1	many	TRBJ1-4	TGCAGTGCTCAGGAGGGGCCGAATGAAAAACTGTTTTTT	CSAQEGPNEKLFF
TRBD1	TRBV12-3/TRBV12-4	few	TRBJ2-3	TGTGCCAGCAGTTCTCGGGGACAGGGGCTGGAGCAGTATTTT	CASSSRGQGLEQYF
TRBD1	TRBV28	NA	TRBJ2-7	TGTGCCAGTCAGAGGGGGCGCGGGCGGGCCAGCTCCTACGAGCAGTACTTC	CASQRGRGRASSYEQYF
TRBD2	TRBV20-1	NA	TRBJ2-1	TGCAGTGCTAGAGATCTGTTGCGGGGGGGGGACAATGAGCAGTTCTTC	CSARDLLRGGDNEQFF
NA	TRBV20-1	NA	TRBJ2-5	TGCAGTGCTAGAGAAGGACAGAGACAGTACTTC	CSAREGQRQYF
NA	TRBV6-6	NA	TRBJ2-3	TGTGCCAGCAGTTACCCAGATACGCAGTATTTT	CASSYPDTQYF
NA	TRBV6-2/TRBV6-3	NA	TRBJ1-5	TGTGCCAGCAGTTACTTGGCGGCAGCAAGAAATCAGCCCCAGCATTTT	CASSYLAAARNQPQHF
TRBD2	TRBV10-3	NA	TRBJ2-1	TGTGCCATCGAGCCGGGGGGTACCTACAATGAGCAGTTCTTC	CAIEPGGTYNEQFF
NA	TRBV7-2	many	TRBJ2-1	TGTGCCAGCAGCTTAGGGCAGGGGGGGGTGAATGAGCAGTTCTTC	CASSLGQGGVNEQFF
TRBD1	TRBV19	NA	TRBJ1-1	TGTGCCAGTAGCCGGGGACAGGTGGTTTCTGAAGCTTTCTTT	CASSRGQVVSEAFF
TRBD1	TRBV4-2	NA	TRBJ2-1	TGTGCCAGCAGCCAAGATAGGGGGCGGCAGTTCTTC	CASSQDRGRQFF
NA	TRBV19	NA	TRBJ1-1	TGTGCCGTCGGGCGGTCTGAAGCTTTCTTT	CAVGRSEAFF
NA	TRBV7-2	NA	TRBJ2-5	TGTGCCAGCAGCTTATACGGGCCAGGGGAGACCCAGTACTTC	CASSLYGPGETQYF
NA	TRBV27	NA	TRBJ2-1	TGTGCCAGCAGCCGAACCGGGACGGGGCTCAATGGGCAGTTCTTC	CASSRTGTGLNGQFF
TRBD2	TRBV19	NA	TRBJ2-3	TGTGCCAGTAGTACCCGCGGGGGGCAGGGGTCAGATACGCAGTATTTT	CASSTRGGQGSDTQYF
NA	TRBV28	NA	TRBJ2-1	TGTGCCAGCAGCTTCTCCCGGGACCTCAATTCCCCCTCCTACAATGAGCAGTTCTTC	CASSFSRDLNSPSYNEQFF
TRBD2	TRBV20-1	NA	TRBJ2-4	TGCAGTGCCCGGACTAGCGGGGGGGCCCGTAGGAACATTCAGTACTTC	CSARTSGGARRNIQYF
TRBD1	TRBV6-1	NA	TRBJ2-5	TGTGCCACCACTACGGGACAGGGGGCTCGGGAGCAGTACTTC	CATTTGQGAREQYF
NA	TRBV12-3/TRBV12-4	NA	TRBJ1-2	TGTGCCAGCAGTTTGGGGGGAGTAGATGGCTACACCTTC	CASSLGGVDGYTF
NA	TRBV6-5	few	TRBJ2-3	TGTGCCAGCAGTTACTCGAGGGTGGAGGCTGATACGCAGTATTTT	CASSYSRVEADTQYF
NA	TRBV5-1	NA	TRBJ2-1	TGCGCCAGCAGCTTGGAACGGGAGCAGGATGAGCAGTTCTTC	CASSLEREQDEQFF
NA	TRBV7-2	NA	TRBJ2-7	TGTGCCAGCAGCTTACCAGGGGTATCCTACGAGCAGTACTTC	CASSLPGVSYEQYF
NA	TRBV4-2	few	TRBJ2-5	TGTGCCAGCAGCCGCCAGGTGCTCCAAGAGACCCAGTACTTC	CASSRQVLQETQYF
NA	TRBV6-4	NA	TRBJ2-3	TGTGCCAGCAGTGACGGCCGGGGGACCGCGCAGTATTTT	CASSDGRGTAQYF
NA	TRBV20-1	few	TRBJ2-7	TGCAGTGCTAGAAGGGGGGCCTACGAGCAGTACTTC	CSARRGAYEQYF
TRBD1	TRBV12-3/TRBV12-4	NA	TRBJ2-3	TGTGCCAGCAGTCCCGACGTAAGGGGGCGAACAACTAGAACAGATACGCAGTATTTT	CASSPDVRGRTTRTDTQYF
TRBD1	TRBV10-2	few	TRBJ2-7	TGCGCCAGCAGTGAGCCCAGGGGGCGCAGAGCCTACGAGCAGTACTTC	CASSEPRGRRAYEQYF
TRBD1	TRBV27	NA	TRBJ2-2	TGTGCCAGCAGTTTGAGGGGGCTGGGGACCGGGGAGCTGTTTTTT	CASSLRGLGTGELFF
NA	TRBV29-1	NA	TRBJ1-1	TGCGGCGGTGCGGACACTGAAGCTTTCTTT	CGGADTEAFF
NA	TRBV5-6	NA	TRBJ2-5	TGTGCCAGCAGCTTGGAGCCCAGGGTGCCCTCGCGGCAGTACTTC	CASSLEPRVPSRQYF
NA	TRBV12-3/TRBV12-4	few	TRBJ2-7	TGTGCCAGCAGGGCTAGGGACCTCTACGAGCAGTACTTC	CASRARDLYEQYF